This TCR beta chain was recovered during a study of blood T cells in healthy people across ages. The CDR3 has 15 amino acids. With 2 bases removed from V and 3 bases from J, the gap between germline ends came to 13 bases. From germline, CDR1 is SGHTA and CDR2 FQGTGA. The use of a sample-barcoded 5' primer and a J-beta primer mix characterized a second PCR of roughly 6 to 12 cycles. TCRdb re-called the 5' RACE reads through MiXCR, storing one row per CDR3 protein. Of roughly 700,000 distinct CDR3 sequences in the sample, around 48% were seen once. This receptor was identified in a woman aged 60-70 years in good health. The V call is TRBV7-3, the J call TRBJ1-1; D is undetermined. The material sequenced was blood. CDR3 amino acids: CASSLLGVGDTEAFF. The CDR3 coding sequence is TGTGCCAGCAGCTTACTCGGGGTAGGAGACACTGAAGCTTTCTTT.